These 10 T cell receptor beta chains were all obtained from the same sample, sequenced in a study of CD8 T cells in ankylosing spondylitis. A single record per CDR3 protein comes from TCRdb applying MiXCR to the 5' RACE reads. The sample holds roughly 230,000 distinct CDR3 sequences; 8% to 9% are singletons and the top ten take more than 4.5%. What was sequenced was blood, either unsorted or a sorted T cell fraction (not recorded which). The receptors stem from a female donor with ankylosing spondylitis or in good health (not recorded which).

Here the CDR3 reads CASSLVTGATYEQYF. The CDR3 DNA follows: TGTGCCAGCAGCTTAGTGACAGGGGCCACCTACGAGCAGTACTTC. The chain links TRBV7-9 to TRBJ2-7, with 8 bases fitting TRBD1. The V and J ends lost 1 base and 2 bases, in that order; junction bases with no gene match: 4. Germline V gene sequence: CDR1 SEHNR, CDR2 FQNEAQ (reference sequence). The CDR3 has 15 residues. The entire variable domain, with the rest obtained from reference TRBV7-9 and TRBJ2-7, is as follows: DTGVSQNPRHKITKRGQNVTFRCDPISEHNRLYWYRQTLGQGPEFLTYFQNEAQLEKSRLLSDRFSAERPKGSFSTLEIQRTEQGDSAMYLCASSLVTGATYEQYFGPGTRLTVT.

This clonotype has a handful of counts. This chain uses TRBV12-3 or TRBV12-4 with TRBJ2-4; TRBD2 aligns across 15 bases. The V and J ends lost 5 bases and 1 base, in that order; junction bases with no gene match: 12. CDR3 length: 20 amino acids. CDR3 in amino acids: CASSPGLAGGPTGAKNIQYF. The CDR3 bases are TGTGCCAGCAGTCCGGGACTAGCGGGAGGTCCTACGGGGGCCAAAAACATTCAGTACTTC.

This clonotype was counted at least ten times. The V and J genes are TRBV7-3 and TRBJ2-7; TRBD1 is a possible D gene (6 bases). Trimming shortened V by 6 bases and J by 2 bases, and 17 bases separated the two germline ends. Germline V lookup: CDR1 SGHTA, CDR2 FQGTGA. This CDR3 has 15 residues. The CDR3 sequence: CASSPGAGSAYEQYF. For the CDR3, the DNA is TGTGCCAGCAGTCCAGGGGCAGGTAGCGCCTACGAGCAGTACTTC.

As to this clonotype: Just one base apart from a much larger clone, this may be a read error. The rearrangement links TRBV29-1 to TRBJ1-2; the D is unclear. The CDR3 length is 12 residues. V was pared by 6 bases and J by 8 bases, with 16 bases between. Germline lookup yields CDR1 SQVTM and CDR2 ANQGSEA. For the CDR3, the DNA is TGCAGCGTGGCGACTCGCGTGAAGGGCTACACCTTC. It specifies CSVATRVKGYTF. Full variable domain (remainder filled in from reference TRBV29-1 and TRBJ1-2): SAVISQKPSRDICQRGTSLTIQCQVDSQVTMMFWYRQQPGQSLTLIATANQGSEATYESGFVIDKFPISRPNLTFSTLTVSNMSPEDSSIYLCSVATRVKGYTFGSGTRLTVV.

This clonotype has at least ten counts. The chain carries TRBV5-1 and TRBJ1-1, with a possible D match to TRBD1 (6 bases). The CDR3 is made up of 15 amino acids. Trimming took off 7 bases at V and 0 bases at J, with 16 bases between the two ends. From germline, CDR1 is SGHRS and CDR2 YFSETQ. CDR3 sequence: CASGRGGHMNTEAFF. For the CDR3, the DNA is TGCGCCAGCGGGCGGGGGGGACACATGAACACTGAAGCTTTCTTT.

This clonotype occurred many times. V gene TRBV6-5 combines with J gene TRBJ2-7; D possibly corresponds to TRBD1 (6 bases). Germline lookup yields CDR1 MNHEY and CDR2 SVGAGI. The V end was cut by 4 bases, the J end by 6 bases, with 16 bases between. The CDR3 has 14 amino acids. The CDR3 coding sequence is TGTGCCAGCAGTTTCAACAGGGACGTCGGCGAGCAGTACTTC. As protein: CASSFNRDVGEQYF.

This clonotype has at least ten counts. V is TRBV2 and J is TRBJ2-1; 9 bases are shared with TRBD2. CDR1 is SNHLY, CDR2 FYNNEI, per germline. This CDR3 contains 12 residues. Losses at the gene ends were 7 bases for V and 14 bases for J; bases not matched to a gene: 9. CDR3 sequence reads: CASTSPGTSKFF. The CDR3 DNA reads TGTGCCAGCACCTCCCCCGGGACTAGCAAGTTCTTC.

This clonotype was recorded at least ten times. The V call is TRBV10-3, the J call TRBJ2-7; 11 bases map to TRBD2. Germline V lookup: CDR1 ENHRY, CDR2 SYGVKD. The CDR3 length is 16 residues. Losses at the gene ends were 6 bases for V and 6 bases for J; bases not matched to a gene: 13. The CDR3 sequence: CAISVIGTSGWGEQYF. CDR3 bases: TGTGCCATCAGCGTTATCGGGACTAGCGGTTGGGGCGAGCAGTACTTC.

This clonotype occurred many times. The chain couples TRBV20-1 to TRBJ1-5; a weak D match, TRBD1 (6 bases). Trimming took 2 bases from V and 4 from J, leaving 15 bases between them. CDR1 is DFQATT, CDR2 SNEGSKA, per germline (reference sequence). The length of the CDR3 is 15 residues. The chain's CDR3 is CSARRKGGWNQPQHF. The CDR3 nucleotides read TGCAGTGCTAGACGTAAGGGGGGGTGGAATCAGCCCCAGCATTTT.

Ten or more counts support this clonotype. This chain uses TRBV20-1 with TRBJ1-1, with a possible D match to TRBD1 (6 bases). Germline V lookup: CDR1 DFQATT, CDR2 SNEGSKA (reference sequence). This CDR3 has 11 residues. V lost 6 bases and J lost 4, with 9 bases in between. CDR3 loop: CSAEQGTEAFF. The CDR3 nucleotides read TGCAGTGCAGAACAGGGCACTGAAGCTTTCTTT.